This TCR beta chain was identified in a study of blood T cells in healthy people across ages. Trimming removed 0 bases at V and 6 bases at J, with 14 bases between. The CDR3 has 15 amino acids. Germline V gene data show CDR1 as SGHRS and CDR2 as YFSETQ. Study-level results: It was not known whether donors were CMV positive (a possible confounder of expanded clonotype changes).

Then a second PCR, running about 6 to 11 cycles, was carried out with a sample-barcoded 5' primer and a J-beta primer mix. Tags on each cDNA molecule came from a template-switch adaptor with 12 random nucleotides. TCRdb used MiXCR to reprocess the 5' RACE reads, holding one entry per CDR3 protein. The sample consists of about 640,000 distinct CDR3 sequences, roughly three fifths of them appearing once. Regarding this clonotype: Its antigen is currently unknown.

The clonotype originates from a man in his 60s in good health. The chain links TRBV5-1 to TRBJ2-3; D gene uncertain. The specimen sequenced was blood. CDR3 DNA sequence: TGCGCCAGCAGCTTGGAGCACTCACGGGCGGATACGCAGTATTTT. Amino acid sequence: CASSLEHSRADTQYF.